This TCR beta chain derives from a study of human thymus T cells. CDR1 and CDR2 (germline): LNHDA, SQIVND (reference sequence). The CDR3 has 16 residues. The V segment lost 3 bases and the J segment 2 bases; nucleotides outside the gene matches: 5. Assay used: immunoSEQ multiplex PCR; TCRdb lists only in-frame clones, some missing. The top ten hold 0.095% to 0.15% of the sample, which has fewer than 55,000 clones, approximately 95% seen once. The receptor comes from a boy less than two years old with a congenital heart defect but otherwise immunologically healthy. The sequenced material came from blood. The J gene is TRBJ2-5, the V gene TRBV19; 11 bases fit TRBD2. CDR3 region: CASSMALAGGQETQYF. CDR3 bases: TGTGCCAGTAGTATGGCCCTAGCGGGGGGTCAAGAGACCCAGTACTTC.